The 8 T cell receptor beta chains given below trace back to one sample, sequenced in a study of blood T cell repertoires in COVID-19. The table came from immunoSEQ multiplex PCR; TCRdb's copy has only in-frame clones and leaves some out. The sample records about 120,000 clones, around 89% being singletons. The sequenced material came from peripheral blood. These receptor sequences come from a human donor with acute or convalescent COVID-19. The donor label of this sample is uncertain.

This clone occurred once. J is TRBJ2-2 and V is TRBV7-2; TRBD2 matches 13 bases. V was pared by 5 bases and J by 8 bases, with 8 bases of the junction left unmatched. The CDR3 length is 16 residues. The germline V gene encodes CDR1 SGHTA and CDR2 FQGNSA. Here the CDR3 reads CASSVAGLAGRGELFF. The DNA for the CDR3 is TGTGCCAGCAGCGTGGCGGGACTAGCGGGAAGAGGGGAGCTGTTTTTT.

This chain connects TRBV14 to TRBJ2-1, with TRBD2 as a possible D gene (5 bases). V lost 0 bases and J lost 6, with 15 bases in between. The CDR3 sequence is 16 residues long. Germline V gene data show CDR1 as SGHDN and CDR2 as FVKESK. The CDR3 loop reads CASSQDLFDYPNEQFF. The CDR3 DNA reads TGTGCCAGCAGCCAAGATCTTTTTGACTACCCCAATGAGCAGTTCTTC.

The chain carries TRBV5-1 and TRBJ1-4; TRBD1 aligns across 9 bases. Germline lookup yields CDR1 SGHRS and CDR2 YFSETQ. The CDR3 runs to 18 residues. The V gene end was trimmed by 4 bases and the J gene end by 3 bases; junction bases not matched to a gene: 13. The CDR3 is CASSLIWTGEDSNEKLFF. The CDR3 region has the DNA TGCGCCAGCAGCCTTATTTGGACAGGGGAGGATTCTAATGAAAAACTGTTTTTT.

V gene TRBV11-2 combines with J gene TRBJ1-2, with a possible D match to TRBD1 (6 bases). V lost 4 bases to trimming and J lost 3 bases, with 12 bases between them. The CDR3 sequence is 14 residues long. Germline V gene lookup returns CDR1 SGHAT and CDR2 FQNNGV. This chain's CDR3 is CASSSTGSHYGYTF. DNA for the CDR3: TGTGCCAGCAGCTCCACAGGGTCTCACTATGGCTACACCTTC. The full variable domain, completed using reference TRBV11-2 and TRBJ1-2, is EAGVAQSPRYKIIEKRQSVAFWCNPISGHATLYWYQQILGQGPKLLIQFQNNGVVDDSQLPKDRFSAERLKGVDSTLKIQPAKLEDSAVYLCASSSTGSHYGYTFGSGTRLTVV.

The chain couples TRBV28 to TRBJ2-1, with a weak D call TRBD1 (6 bases). The CDR3 sequence is 12 residues long. Germline lookup yields CDR1 MDHEN and CDR2 SYDVKM. Trimming took 7 bases from V and 4 from J, leaving 8 bases between them. Here the CDR3 reads CASKGGYNEQFF. CDR3 DNA: TGTGCCAGCAAAGGGGGATACAATGAGCAGTTCTTC.

V and J are TRBV28 and TRBJ1-4; no clear D. Trimming took 2 bases from V and 7 from J, leaving 14 bases between them. CDR3 length: 15 residues. The V gene's germline CDR1 is MDHEN and CDR2 SYDVKM. Here the CDR3 DNA reads TGTGCCAGCAGTTTAGTGCGAGGGTTGGGTGAAAAACTGTTTTTT. This sequence encodes CASSLVRGLGEKLFF.

This chain connects TRBV21-1 to TRBJ2-1; the table's D call of TRBD1 was not tested on the DNA. TRBV21-1 is labeled a pseudogene. This CDR3 is built from 16 residues. CDR3 sequence reads: CASSKDTGSPPNEQFF. Written as DNA, the CDR3 is TGTGCCAGCAGCAAAGATACAGGCTCGCCCCCTAATGAGCAGTTCTTC.

The chain joins TRBV2 to TRBJ1-3; tentatively, D is TRBD1 (5 bases). CDR1 is SNHLY and CDR2 is FYNNEI in the germline V gene. This CDR3 has 15 amino acids. V lost 8 bases and J 0 bases, leaving 14 bases between the germline ends. The DNA of the CDR3 is TGTGCCAGCCGGGCGAGGGGACTCTCTGGAAACACCATATATTTT. As protein: CASRARGLSGNTIYF.